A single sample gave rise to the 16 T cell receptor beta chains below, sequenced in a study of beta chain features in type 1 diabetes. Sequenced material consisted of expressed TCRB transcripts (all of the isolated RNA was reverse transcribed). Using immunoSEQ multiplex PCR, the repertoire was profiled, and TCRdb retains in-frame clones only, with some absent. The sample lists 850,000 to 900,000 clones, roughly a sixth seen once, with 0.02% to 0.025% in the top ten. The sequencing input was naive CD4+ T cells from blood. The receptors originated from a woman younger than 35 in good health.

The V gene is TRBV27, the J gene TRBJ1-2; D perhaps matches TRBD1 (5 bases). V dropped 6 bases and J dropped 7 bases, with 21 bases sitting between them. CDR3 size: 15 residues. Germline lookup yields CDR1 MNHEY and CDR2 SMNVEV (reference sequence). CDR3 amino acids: CASSWKTGVRAGYTF. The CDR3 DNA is TGTGCCAGCAGCTGGAAGACGGGGGTCAGGGCTGGCTACACCTTC.

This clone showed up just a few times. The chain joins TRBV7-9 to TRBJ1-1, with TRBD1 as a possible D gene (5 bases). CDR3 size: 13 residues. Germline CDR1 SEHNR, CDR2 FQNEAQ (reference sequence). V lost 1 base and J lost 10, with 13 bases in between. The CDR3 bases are TGTGCCAGCAGCTTAGGGGGGGTAGGAGTAGCTTTCTTT. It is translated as CASSLGGVGVAFF.

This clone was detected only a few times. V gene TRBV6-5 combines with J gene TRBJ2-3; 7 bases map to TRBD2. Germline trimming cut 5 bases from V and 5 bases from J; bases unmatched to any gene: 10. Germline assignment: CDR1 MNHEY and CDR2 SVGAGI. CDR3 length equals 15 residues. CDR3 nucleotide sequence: TGTGCCAGCAGTCCCACCCCGGGCGGGAGAGATACGCAGTATTTT. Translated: CASSPTPGGRDTQYF.

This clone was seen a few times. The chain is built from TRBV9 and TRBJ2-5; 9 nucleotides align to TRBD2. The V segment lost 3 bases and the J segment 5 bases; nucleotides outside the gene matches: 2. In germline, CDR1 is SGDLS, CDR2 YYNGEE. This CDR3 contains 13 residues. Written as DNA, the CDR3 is TGTGCCAGCAGCGGCGGACTAGCGGAGACCCAGTACTTC. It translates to CASSGGLAETQYF.

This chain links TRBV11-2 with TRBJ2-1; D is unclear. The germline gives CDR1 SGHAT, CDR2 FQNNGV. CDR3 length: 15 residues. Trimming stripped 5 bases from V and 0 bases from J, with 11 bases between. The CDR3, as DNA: TGTGCCAGCAGCCCCTCCCGTTTCTCCTACAATGAGCAGTTCTTC. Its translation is CASSPSRFSYNEQFF.

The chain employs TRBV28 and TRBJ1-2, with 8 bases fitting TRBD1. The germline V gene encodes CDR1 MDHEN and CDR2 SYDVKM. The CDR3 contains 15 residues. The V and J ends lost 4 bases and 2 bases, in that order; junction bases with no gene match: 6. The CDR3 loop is CASSSFRGRNYGYTF. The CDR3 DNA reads TGTGCCAGCAGTTCATTCAGGGGGCGAAACTATGGCTACACCTTC.

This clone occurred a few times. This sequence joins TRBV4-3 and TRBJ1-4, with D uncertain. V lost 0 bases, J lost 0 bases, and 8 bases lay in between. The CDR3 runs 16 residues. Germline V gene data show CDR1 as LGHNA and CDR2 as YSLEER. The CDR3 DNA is TGCGCCAGCAGCCAAGAGACAAGTCCAACTAATGAAAAACTGTTTTTT. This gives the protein CASSQETSPTNEKLFF.

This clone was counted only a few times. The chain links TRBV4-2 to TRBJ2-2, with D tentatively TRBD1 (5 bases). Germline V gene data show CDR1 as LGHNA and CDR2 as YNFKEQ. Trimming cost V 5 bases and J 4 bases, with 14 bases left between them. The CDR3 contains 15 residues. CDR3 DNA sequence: TGTGCCAGCAGCTCCTCAGGGTGGGGCACCGGGGAGCTGTTTTTT. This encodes CASSSSGWGTGELFF.

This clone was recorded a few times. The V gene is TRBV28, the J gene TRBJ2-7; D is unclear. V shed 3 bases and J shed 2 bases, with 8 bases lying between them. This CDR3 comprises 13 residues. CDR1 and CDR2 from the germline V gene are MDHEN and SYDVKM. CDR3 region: CASSLQEAYEQYF. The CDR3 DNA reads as TGTGCCAGCAGTTTGCAGGAAGCCTACGAGCAGTACTTC.

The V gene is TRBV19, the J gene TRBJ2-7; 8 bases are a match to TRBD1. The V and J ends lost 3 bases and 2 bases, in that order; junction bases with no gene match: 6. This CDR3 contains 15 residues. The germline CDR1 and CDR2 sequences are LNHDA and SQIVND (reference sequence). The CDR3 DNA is TGTGCCAGTAGTATCTCGAGACAGGGGACCTACGAGCAGTACTTC. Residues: CASSISRQGTYEQYF.

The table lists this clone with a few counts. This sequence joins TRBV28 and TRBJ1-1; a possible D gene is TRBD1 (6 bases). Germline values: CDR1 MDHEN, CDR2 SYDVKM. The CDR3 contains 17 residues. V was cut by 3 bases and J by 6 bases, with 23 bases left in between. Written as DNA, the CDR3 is TGTGCCAGCAGTTTTTACAGGGCCGGTCAAGGCGGGGCTGAAGCTTTCTTT. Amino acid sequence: CASSFYRAGQGGAEAFF.

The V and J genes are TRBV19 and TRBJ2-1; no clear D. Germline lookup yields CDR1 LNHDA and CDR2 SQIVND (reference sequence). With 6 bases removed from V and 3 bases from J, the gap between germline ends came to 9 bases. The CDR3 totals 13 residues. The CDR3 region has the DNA TGTGCCAGTAGCGACATGATCTACAATGAGCAGTTCTTC. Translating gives CASSDMIYNEQFF.

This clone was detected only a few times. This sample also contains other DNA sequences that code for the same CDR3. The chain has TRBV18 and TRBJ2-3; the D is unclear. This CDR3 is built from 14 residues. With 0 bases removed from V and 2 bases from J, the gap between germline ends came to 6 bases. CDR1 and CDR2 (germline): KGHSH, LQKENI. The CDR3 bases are TGTGCCAGCTCACCACCAACACTCACAGATACGCAGTATTTT. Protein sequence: CASSPPTLTDTQYF.

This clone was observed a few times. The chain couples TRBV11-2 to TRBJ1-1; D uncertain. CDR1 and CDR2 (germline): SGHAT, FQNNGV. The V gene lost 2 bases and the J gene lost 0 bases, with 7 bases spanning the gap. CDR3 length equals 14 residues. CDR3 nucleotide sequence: TGTGCCAGCAGCTTACAGTCTGTGAACACTGAAGCTTTCTTT. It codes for CASSLQSVNTEAFF.

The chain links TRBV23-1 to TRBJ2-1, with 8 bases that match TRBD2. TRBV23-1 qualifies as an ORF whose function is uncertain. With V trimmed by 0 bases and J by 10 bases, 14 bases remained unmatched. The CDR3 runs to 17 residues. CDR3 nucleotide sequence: TGCGCCAGCAGTCAATCACGGTCAGCGGGGGTCTTGGGGGAGCAGTTCTTC. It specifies CASSQSRSAGVLGEQFF.

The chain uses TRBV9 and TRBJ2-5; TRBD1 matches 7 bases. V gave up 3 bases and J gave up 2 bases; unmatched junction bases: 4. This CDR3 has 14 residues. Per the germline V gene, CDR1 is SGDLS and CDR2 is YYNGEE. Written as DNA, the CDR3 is TGTGCCAGCAGCGCGAGGGGACAGCAAGAGACCCAGTACTTC. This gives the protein CASSARGQQETQYF.